This is a list of T cell receptor beta chains from one sample in a study of blood T cell repertoires in COVID-19. Clones were sequenced by immunoSEQ multiplex PCR, and TCRdb holds only the in-frame ones, with some missing. The data show hundreds of thousands of clones, approximately 90% seen once. Sequenced: peripheral blood. The receptors derive from a woman aged 25 to 39 with active or convalescent COVID-19. Both conserved end residues are part of each CDR3. The order of the fields is J gene, V gene, clone size, D gene, CDR3 DNA, CDR3 protein. D genes are given only for firm matches. The size of a clone is reported for some rows only, either as once, few or many, or as a class for expanded clones.

j_gene: TRBJ2-7
v_gene: TRBV4-1
abundance: NA
d_gene: NA
CDR3nt: TGCGCCAGCAGCCAGAAAGACAGGTCCTACGAGCAGTACTTC
CDR3aa: CASSQKDRSYEQYF

j_gene: TRBJ2-7
v_gene: TRBV9
abundance: NA
d_gene: NA
CDR3nt: TGTGCCAGCAGCCCAAACACAGGGTCCTCCTACGAGCAGTACTTC
CDR3aa: CASSPNTGSSYEQYF

j_gene: TRBJ2-1
v_gene: TRBV19
abundance: NA
d_gene: TRBD1
CDR3nt: TGTGCCAGTAGTATATGGGGACAGATGGCATACAATGAGCAGTTCTTC
CDR3aa: CASSIWGQMAYNEQFF

j_gene: TRBJ1-2
v_gene: TRBV6-6
abundance: NA
d_gene: NA
CDR3nt: TGTGCCAGCAGTCTTGACAGTTATGGCTACACCTTC
CDR3aa: CASSLDSYGYTF

j_gene: TRBJ2-5
v_gene: TRBV20-1
abundance: NA
d_gene: NA
CDR3nt: TGCAGTGCTAGTCCTAGTCAGGAGACCCAGTACTTC
CDR3aa: CSASPSQETQYF

j_gene: TRBJ1-1
v_gene: TRBV4-1
abundance: once
d_gene: TRBD1
CDR3nt: TGCGCCAGCAGCCAAAACGCCGGACAGGGAACTGAAGCTTTCTTT
CDR3aa: CASSQNAGQGTEAFF

j_gene: TRBJ2-3
v_gene: TRBV6-2/TRBV6-3
abundance: NA
d_gene: TRBD2
CDR3nt: TGTGCCAGCAGTTACTCCCAGCGGGAGTTGCAAGATACGCAGTATTTT
CDR3aa: CASSYSQRELQDTQYF

j_gene: TRBJ2-2
v_gene: TRBV7-9
abundance: NA
d_gene: TRBD2
CDR3nt: TGTGCCAGCAGCTTGTTAGCGGGGGAAACCGGGGAGCTGTTTTTT
CDR3aa: CASSLLAGETGELFF

j_gene: TRBJ2-2
v_gene: TRBV5-1
abundance: NA
d_gene: TRBD2
CDR3nt: TGCGCCAGCAGCTTGGATGGACTAGCGAACACCGGGGAGCTGTTTTTT
CDR3aa: CASSLDGLANTGELFF

j_gene: TRBJ2-7
v_gene: TRBV2
abundance: NA
d_gene: TRBD2
CDR3nt: TGTGCCAGCAGTGTATCGACTAGCGGCCCCTACGAGCAGTACTTC
CDR3aa: CASSVSTSGPYEQYF